Shown below are 5 T cell receptor beta chains from a single sample sequenced in a study of cytomegalovirus exposure and HLA in healthy donors. Assay used: immunoSEQ multiplex PCR; TCRdb lists only in-frame clones, some missing. The top ten clones hold about 2.1% of a sample with 70,000 or so clones, roughly 94% of them seen once. The sequencing input was PBMCs. Receptor source: a woman in her late teens or twenties in good health and CMV-seropositive.

The gene calls are TRBV7-3 and TRBJ2-1, with D possibly being TRBD2 (6 bases). Trimming left V 3 bases short and J 6 bases short, with 12 bases between. Germline lookup yields CDR1 SGHTA and CDR2 FQGTGA. The CDR3 loop spans 14 amino acids. This chain's CDR3 is CASSLTRNANEQFF. Here the CDR3 DNA reads TGTGCCAGCAGCTTGACTAGGAACGCCAATGAGCAGTTCTTC. Together with reference TRBV7-3 and TRBJ2-1, the CDR3 gives the full variable domain: GAGVSQTPSNKVTEKGKYVELRCDPISGHTALYWYRQSLGQGPEFLIYFQGTGAADDSGLPNDRFFAVRPEGSVSTLKIQRTERGDSAVYLCASSLTRNANEQFFGPGTRLTVL.

This chain uses TRBV6-6 with TRBJ1-1, with TRBD1 as a possible D gene (6 bases). The CDR3 totals 13 residues. Germline V gene data show CDR1 as MNHNY and CDR2 as SVGAGI (reference sequence). Between the trimmed V and J ends, which lost 5 bases and 8 bases, there was a span of 15 bases. For the CDR3, the DNA is TGTGCCAGCAGTAACAGGGAAGTGGCGGAAGCTTTCTTT. Translated, it gives CASSNREVAEAFF.

The V gene is TRBV5-1, the J gene TRBJ2-7; TRBD1 is a possible D gene (5 bases). The CDR3 runs 12 residues. Between the trimmed V and J ends, which lost 2 bases and 3 bases, there was a span of 6 bases. Per germline, CDR1 SGHRS and CDR2 YFSETQ. CDR3 bases: TGCGCCAGCAGCTTCGGACACTACGAGCAGTACTTC. This encodes CASSFGHYEQYF.

This chain joins TRBV5-6 and TRBJ2-1, with 8 bases fitting TRBD1. This CDR3 region has 16 residues. J lost 8 bases, V lost 0 bases, and 10 bases had no gene match. CDR1 is SGHDT, CDR2 YYEEEE, per germline. The CDR3 coding sequence is TGTGCCAGCAGCTTGGCCGCAGGACAGGGAAGGCATGAGCAGTTCTTC. It yields the protein CASSLAAGQGRHEQFF.

This rearrangement joins TRBV5-4 to TRBJ1-4, with 8 bases lining up with TRBD1. CDR1 is SGHNT, CDR2 YYREEE, per germline (reference sequence). The length of the CDR3 is 16 residues. Unmatched junction bases numbered 9, after V lost 4 bases and J lost 4 bases. CDR3 sequence reads: CASSGPQGGINEKLFF. In DNA, the CDR3 is TGTGCCAGCAGCGGGCCACAGGGGGGAATTAATGAAAAACTGTTTTTT.